Below, 7 T cell receptor beta chains from the same sample are listed, as sequenced in a study of CD8 T cells in Susac syndrome. With random hexamers, 0.5 to 1 ug RNA was reverse transcribed. TCRdb ran MiXCR on the immunoSEQ multiplex PCR reads and lists one entry per CDR3 protein. The sample lists over 150,000 distinct CDR3 sequences; around 96% were seen once. The material sequenced was CD4+ T cells from PBMCs. These receptors were collected from a human donor with multiple sclerosis.

The chain recombines TRBV30 with TRBJ1-3; no definite D call. Germline lookup yields CDR1 GTSNPN and CDR2 SVGIG (reference sequence). Trimming pared 2 bases from V and 2 bases from J, leaving 4 bases between. CDR3 length: 12 amino acids. CDR3 amino acids: CAWSTTGNTIYF. The DNA for the CDR3 is TGTGCCTGGAGTACGACTGGAAACACCATATATTTT. The variable domain in full, completed from reference TRBV30 and TRBJ1-3, reads SQTIHQWPATLVQPVGSPLSLECTVEGTSNPNLYWYRQAAGRGLQLLFYSVGIGQISSEVPQNLSASRPQDRQFILSSKKLLLSDSGFYLCAWSTTGNTIYFGEGSWLTVV.

The CDR3 DNA reads as TGCAGTGCTAGAGTATCGGGACAGCGGTTATACTACACCTTC. Translated, it gives CSARVSGQRLYYTF. The rearrangement uses TRBV20-1 and TRBJ1-2; 7 nucleotides match TRBD1. After removal of 1 base from V and 10 bases from J, the junction contained 12 bases not matched to a gene. Germline assignment: CDR1 DFQATT and CDR2 SNEGSKA (reference sequence). There are 14 residues in the CDR3.

This clonotype has only one observation. This chain links TRBV20-1 with TRBJ2-7, with 10 positions matching TRBD2. The CDR3 has 16 residues. Germline assignment: CDR1 DFQATT and CDR2 SNEGSKA (reference sequence). Trimming cost V 0 bases and J 1 base; bases outside gene matches: 6. CDR3 sequence: CSARDGLAGESYEQYF. CDR3 DNA: TGCAGTGCTAGAGATGGGCTAGCGGGGGAGTCCTACGAGCAGTACTTC.

J is TRBJ1-5 and V is TRBV18; TRBD1 agrees at 7 bases. The CDR3 sequence is 14 residues long. The V segment lost 6 bases and the J segment 7 bases; nucleotides outside the gene matches: 9. CDR1 is KGHSH, CDR2 LQKENI, per germline. The CDR3 spells CASSQDRASQPQHF. For the CDR3, the DNA is TGTGCCAGCTCTCAAGACAGGGCCAGCCAGCCCCAGCATTTT. Full variable domain (rest looked up from reference TRBV18 and TRBJ1-5): NAGVMQNPRHLVRRRGQEARLRCSPMKGHSHVYWYRQLPEEGLKFMVYLQKENIIDESGMPKERFSAEFPKEGPSILRIQQVVRGDSAAYFCASSQDRASQPQHFGDGTRLSIL.

This sequence joins TRBV27 and TRBJ1-2; a possible D gene is TRBD1 (5 bases). The CDR3 sequence is 12 residues long. V was clipped by 10 bases and J by 0 bases, with 9 bases between them. Germline CDR1 is MNHEY and CDR2 is SMNVEV (reference sequence). DNA for the CDR3: TGTGCCACTAGAGGGGCTAACTATGGCTACACCTTC. This gives the protein CATRGANYGYTF.

The chain recombines TRBV29-1 with TRBJ1-1; the D gene is possibly TRBD1 (5 bases). V gave up 6 bases and J gave up 1 base, with 12 bases separating them. From germline, CDR1 is SQVTM and CDR2 ANQGSEA. This CDR3 contains 13 residues. This CDR3 reads CSVALQGNTEAFF. The CDR3 nucleotides are TGCAGCGTGGCACTTCAGGGGAACACTGAAGCTTTCTTT.

This clonotype was detected once. Sequence at one end of the junction differs from germline and may be a read error. This chain uses TRBV27 with TRBJ1-6; D not certain. The CDR3 extends over 14 amino acids. The germline V gene has CDR1 MNHEY and CDR2 SMNVEV (reference sequence). CDR3 bases: TGTGCCAGCAGTTTAGGGGAGTATAATTCATCCCTCCACTTT. Protein product: CASSLGEYNSSLHF.